The following is a TCR beta chain sequence with its context. No antigen is known for it. This could be a read error, since a much larger clone is one nucleotide away. It is likely a read error, because the conserved phenylalanine at the end of the CDR3 is missing. The CDR3 length is 14 residues, termini included. CDR3 DNA only is kept here, 42 bases in frame from base 1. Ends trimmed: V by 5 bases, J by 5 bases; bases unmatched to a gene: 8. CDR1 is given as MDHEN and CDR2 as SYDVKM, both from the germline V gene. TCR libraries were built from 300 to 450 ng RNA with the Immunoverse kit, using molecular barcoded adaptors covering alpha/delta and beta/gamma chains. The same RNA used for transcriptome sequencing was used for TCR library preparation. TCR libraries were sequenced on an Illumina HiSeq 4000 with 2 x 150 cycles. From the authors' description of their analysis: Using MiXCR, which included quality filtering and error correction, TCR reads were aligned to human V, D, J and C references and then assembled into CDR3 clonotypes. The tcR package in R was used to analyze clonotype counts and gene usage diversity. For inspection of raw mapping reads, RNA-seq reads were mapped by STAR aligner version 2.5.3a onto GRCh37 of the human genome. To test how sequencing depth affects detected clonotypes, IR-seq fastq files were randomly downsampled with Seqtk 1.3. TCRdb reprocessing: public reads trimmed at Q25 with fastp, clones called with MiXCR, in-frame beta chains kept. All rows with the same CDR3 protein become a single entry with the most common DNA and genes. The V and J calls follow TCRdb's processing rather than the paper's. The sample records approximately 93,000 distinct CDR3 sequences, about 22% of which are singletons. The ten largest clones capture about an eighth of the sample.

Bone marrow was sampled from every patient at the time of active disease. Ficoll-Hypaque density gradient centrifugation was used to isolate the bone marrow mononuclear cells. Myeloma plasma cells were removed and CD138-negative cells were obtained by negative selection following labeling with CD138 magnetic microbeads on a MACS separator. Purity of the isolated cells was checked by flow cytometry on an Attune NxT using CD138 antibodies. TRIzol reagent was used to extract total RNA, and a NanoDrop spectrophotometer was used to quantify the extracted RNA. For each patient, the CD138-negative bone marrow sample underwent paired RNA-seq and IR-seq. The data derive from a study of read filtering for tumor transcriptome and immune sequencing (dated by TCRdb to about 2020). Background for the entire study: The cohort had under 20 male and 14 female patients with a mean age of about 66 years, ranging from roughly 45 to 85. TCR-region mapped reads per sample ranged from about 4.05 to 11 million with IR-seq versus only about 85 to 1273 with RNA-seq. By revised international staging, 8 or 9 patients were R-ISS I, some 17 were R-ISS II and roughly seven were R-ISS III. Whole-transcriptome libraries were prepared with the TruSeq RNA Access Library Prep Kit after DNase treatment. One of the main goals was to work out a read-filtering strategy for immune repertoire data, in particular whether clonotypes backed by only a single read should be removed. Using the same bone marrow samples, the study compared TCR repertoires obtained by targeted immune repertoire sequencing with those obtained by bulk whole-transcriptome sequencing.

Results and caveats for the whole study, not just this receptor: IR-seq captured clonotypes at much higher depth and more reliably than RNA-seq, and smaller IR-seq throughput sufficed to identify most shared clonotypes. The correlation between IR-seq and RNA-seq shared clonotype proportions was increased by removal of single-read clonotypes. The sorted CD138-negative fraction was composed of a mixed bone marrow immune population rather than of purified T cells. Single-read clonotypes made up roughly 80% of clonotypes but about 3.3% of total reads in IR-seq, and 74.6% of clonotypes and 44.6% of reads in RNA-seq.

The sequenced sample consisted of a population of CD138-negative cells sorted from bone marrow. In light of the paper, this sample's cell subset or site label describes: bone marrow mononuclear cells depleted of CD138+ plasma/myeloma cells by negative magnetic selection. The rearrangement joined TRBV28 to TRBJ1-1; TRBD1 aligns with 7 central bases. The TCR was taken from a donor over 35 with multiple myeloma. This receptor carries the CDR3 CASSLGQQGTEAFL. The bases read TGTGCCAGCAGTCTGGGACAGCAGGGAACTGAAGCTTTCCTT.